This T cell receptor (beta chain) was identified during a study of OX40 agonist ivuxolimab in advanced cancers. Broadly, across the study: Ivuxolimab was an agonistic, fully human IgG2 monoclonal antibody directed against OX40 (CD134), a costimulatory receptor. The paper describes the monotherapy dose-escalation part (N of about 57 patients) of the phase I trial of ivuxolimab. Peripheral TCRbeta sequencing was intended to test whether TCR sequence diversity was altered and clonal T-cell expansion was caused by ivuxolimab. Intravenous ivuxolimab was administered to patients every 2 weeks at six dose levels: 0.01, 0.1, 0.3, 1.5, 3 and 10 mg/kg. The dose-escalation cohort was roughly 83% male with a mean age of about 58 years, ranging from roughly 23 to 85. Of the approximately 53 patients in dose escalation, about 20 had hepatocellular carcinoma, some 15 had melanoma, 9 had renal cell carcinoma and 9 had head and neck cancer. Three dose-escalation patients achieved partial responses, one with hepatocellular carcinoma and two with cutaneous melanoma. Prior anti-PD-1, anti-PD-L1 or anti-CTLA-4 therapy was permitted, and checkpoint inhibitors had been received by about 37% of dose-escalation patients. General study outcomes and caveats: In the 0.1-3.0 mg/kg groups, partial responders had among the lowest normalized peripheral clonal expansion, particularly in CD8+ T cells. Low levels of normalized T-cell clonal expansion were also seen in some patients who did not respond. Clonal expansion of both CD4+ and CD8+ blood T cells was observed from baseline to week 6 at doses 0.1 to 3.0 mg/kg. After ivuxolimab, expanded clones were on average more numerous among CD8+ T cells than among CD4+ T cells. The antigen specificity of the clonally expanded peripheral T cells was not determined.

The CDR3, cysteine through phenylalanine, is 13 amino acids long. The retained sequence is limited to the CDR3, 39 bases, with the frame set at the first base. V sheds 4 bases and J sheds 6 bases, leaving 10 bases between their ends. Sequences MGHRA (CDR1) and YSYEKL (CDR2) are obtained from the germline V gene. Patients with a history of autoimmune disease or receiving systemic immunosuppression were excluded from the trial. In every dose cohort, peripheral blood was drawn for TCR sequencing at baseline, cycle 4 day 1, and cycle 7 day 1. Samples were obtained from an open-label, multicenter, first-in-human phase I dose-escalation trial of ivuxolimab. Adults with locally advanced or metastatic melanoma, renal cell, hepatocellular, or head and neck squamous cell carcinoma were enrolled in the trial. Before TCR sequencing, CD4+ T cells and CD8+ T cells from peripheral blood were sorted into separate populations.

To note about this clone: Its antigen specificity is not known. Base qualities are not recorded, but no much larger clone differs from it by a single base.

For sequencing of the TCRbeta CDR3 region, genomic DNA was extracted from the sorted cells. The immunoSEQ Assay was used for sequencing of TCRbeta CDR3 regions. The table was pulled from immuneACCESS by TCRdb, which kept in-frame rearrangements only. Such tables lose some clones; where checked, under half of the loss comes from unresolved V genes, and the rest has no known cause. Recorded for this sample are around 70,000 clones; around nine tenths of them occurred a single time. The ten biggest clones cover around 0.95% of the sample. The receptor's source is an adult with an advanced solid tumor such as melanoma, head and neck, liver or kidney cancer. The specimen was CD4+ or CD8+ T cells sorted from blood, collected in a trial of the OX40 agonist ivuxolimab. Here the chain combines TRBV4-1 and TRBJ2-1; no D segment can be confidently identified. The CDR3: CASSPLKFNEQFF. Read as DNA, the sequence is TGCGCCAGCAGCCCTTTGAAATTCAATGAGCAGTTCTTC.